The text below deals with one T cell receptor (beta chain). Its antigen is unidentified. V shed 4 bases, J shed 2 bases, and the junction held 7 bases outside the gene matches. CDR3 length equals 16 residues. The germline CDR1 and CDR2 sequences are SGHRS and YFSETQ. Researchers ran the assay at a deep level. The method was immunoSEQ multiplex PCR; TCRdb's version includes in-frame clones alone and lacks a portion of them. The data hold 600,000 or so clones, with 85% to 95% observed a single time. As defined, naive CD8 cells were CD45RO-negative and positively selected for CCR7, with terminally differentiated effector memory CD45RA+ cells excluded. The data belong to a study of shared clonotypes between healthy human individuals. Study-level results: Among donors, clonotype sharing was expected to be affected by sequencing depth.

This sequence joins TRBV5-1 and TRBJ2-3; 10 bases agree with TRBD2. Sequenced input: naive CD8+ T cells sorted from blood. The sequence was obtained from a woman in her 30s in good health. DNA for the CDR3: TGCGCCAGCAGCACGCTAGCGGGAGAGAACACAGATACGCAGTATTTT. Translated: CASSTLAGENTDTQYF.